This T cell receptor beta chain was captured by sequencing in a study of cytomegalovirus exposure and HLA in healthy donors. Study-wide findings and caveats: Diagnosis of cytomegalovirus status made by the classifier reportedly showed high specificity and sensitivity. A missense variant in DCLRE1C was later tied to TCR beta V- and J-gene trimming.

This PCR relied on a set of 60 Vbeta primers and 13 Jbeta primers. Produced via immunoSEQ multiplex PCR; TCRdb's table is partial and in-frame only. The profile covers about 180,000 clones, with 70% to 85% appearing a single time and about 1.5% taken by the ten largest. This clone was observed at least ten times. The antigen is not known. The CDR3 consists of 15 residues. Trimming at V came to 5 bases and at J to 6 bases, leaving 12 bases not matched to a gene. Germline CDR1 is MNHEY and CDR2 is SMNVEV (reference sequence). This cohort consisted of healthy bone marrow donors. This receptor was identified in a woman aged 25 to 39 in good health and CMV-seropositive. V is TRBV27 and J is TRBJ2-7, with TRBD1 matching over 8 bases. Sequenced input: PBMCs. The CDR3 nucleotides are TGTGCCAGCAGTCCATTGTATGGACAGGGCAGCGAGCAGTACTTC. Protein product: CASSPLYGQGSEQYF.